This paragraph reports one T cell receptor beta chain. Its specificity is unknown. The germline gene is not matched at one end of the junction; a read error may be the cause. This specimen comes from a study of tumor-infiltrating lymphocytes in primary liver carcinoma. Notes on the study in general: Overlap between tumor regions exceeded overlap of tumor with adjacent tissue or blood.

The CDR3 loop spans 13 amino acids. Germline CDR1 MNHNS, CDR2 SASEGT. DNA and RNA were both co-extracted from approximately 20-30 mg of bulk tissue that had not been sorted. The researchers produced TCR beta cDNA from around 500 ng total RNA with a constant-region primer. What produced the TCR beta libraries was three nested multiplex PCR rounds using slightly modified ARM-PCR. Investigators reported that the first two PCR rounds, at 9 to 11 cycles each, used TRBV1-TRBV30 forward primers with a C-beta reverse primer. TCRdb called the multiplex PCR reads again in MiXCR, with one record for every CDR3 protein. The table includes more than 75,000 distinct CDR3 sequences, 72% detected once.

The chain carries TRBV6-1 and TRBJ2-5, with D maybe TRBD2 (6 bases). The sequencing input was liver tumor tissue from sampling region 1. Specified subset: tumor region T1, superior pole. The TCR was taken from a middle-aged man with primary liver carcinoma and hepatitis B virus infection. CDR3 DNA sequence: TGTGTCAGCATTTTAGCGGACCAAGAGACGCAGTACTTC. Translated, it gives CVSILADQETQYF.